This T cell receptor beta chain appears in the sequencing data of a study of blood T cell repertoires in COVID-19. On the study more broadly: From the United States, Italy and Spain came samples of acute and convalescent COVID-19. T cells, B-cell-depleted T cells, or PBMCs provided the cDNA or gDNA that served as material.

This CDR3 region has 16 residues. Trimming took 2 bases from V and 7 from J; bases not matched to a gene: 11. The germline V gene has CDR1 MDHEN and CDR2 SYDVKM. Authors' methods: Reference gene primer amplification yielded estimated nucleated cell counts. Some clones are missing from TCRdb's copy, which holds only in-frame ones; the method was immunoSEQ multiplex PCR. From that table come the V and J calls and clone size; the DNA was used to work out D and trimming. The sample holds nearly 65,000 clones; 84% are singletons and the top ten take 10% to 15%. The TCR sequence derives from a human donor in a cohort sampled during active COVID-19. The gene calls are TRBV28 and TRBJ1-1, with TRBD1 identical over 9 bases. Sequencing was done on a sample of peripheral blood. The CDR3 coding sequence is TGTGCCAGCAGTTTACCCCCCGGGACAGGGAGTATTGAAGCTTTCTTT. It is translated as CASSLPPGTGSIEAFF.